This T cell receptor (beta chain) came from a study of blood T cell repertoires in COVID-19. As for the study in general: The cDNA or gDNA used as material had been derived from T cells, B-cell-depleted T cells, or PBMCs.

This CDR3 has 15 residues. V shed 0 bases and J shed 8 bases, with 16 bases lying between them. CDR1 is LGHDT, CDR2 YNNKEL, per germline (reference sequence). TCRdb's copy holds only in-frame clones and misses some; the assay was immunoSEQ multiplex PCR. The data show fewer than 200,000 clones, 80% to 90% seen once. This sequence originates from a man aged 45-60 years with active or convalescent COVID-19. Sequencing input: peripheral blood. The V call is TRBV3-1 (or the pseudogene TRBV3-2), the J call TRBJ1-2; D not resolved. The DNA for the CDR3 is TGTGCCAGCAGCCAAGATGGGGAGGGAAAGTGGGGCTACACCTTC. Its translation: CASSQDGEGKWGYTF.